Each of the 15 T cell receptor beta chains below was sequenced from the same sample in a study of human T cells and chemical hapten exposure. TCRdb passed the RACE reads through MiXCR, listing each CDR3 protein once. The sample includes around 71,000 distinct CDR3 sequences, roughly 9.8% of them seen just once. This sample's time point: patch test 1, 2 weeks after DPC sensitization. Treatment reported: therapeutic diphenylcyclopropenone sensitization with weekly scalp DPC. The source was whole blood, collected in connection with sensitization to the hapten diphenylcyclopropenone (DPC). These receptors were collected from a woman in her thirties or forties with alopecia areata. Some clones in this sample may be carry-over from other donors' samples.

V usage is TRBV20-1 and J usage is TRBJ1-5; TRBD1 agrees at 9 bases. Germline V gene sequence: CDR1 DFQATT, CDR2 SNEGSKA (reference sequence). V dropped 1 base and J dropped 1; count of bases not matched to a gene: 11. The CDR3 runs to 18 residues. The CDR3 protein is CSARAGDRESMSNQPQHF. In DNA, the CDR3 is TGCAGTGCTAGAGCGGGGGACAGGGAGAGTATGAGCAATCAGCCCCAGCATTTT.

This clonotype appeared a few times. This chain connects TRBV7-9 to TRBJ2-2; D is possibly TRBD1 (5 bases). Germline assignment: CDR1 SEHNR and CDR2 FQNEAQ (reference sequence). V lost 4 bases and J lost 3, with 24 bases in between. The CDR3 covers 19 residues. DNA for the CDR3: TGTGCCAGCAGCTCCTACGCTACCTTCAGGGCGGCGGACACCGGGGAGCTGTTTTTT. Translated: CASSSYATFRAADTGELFF.

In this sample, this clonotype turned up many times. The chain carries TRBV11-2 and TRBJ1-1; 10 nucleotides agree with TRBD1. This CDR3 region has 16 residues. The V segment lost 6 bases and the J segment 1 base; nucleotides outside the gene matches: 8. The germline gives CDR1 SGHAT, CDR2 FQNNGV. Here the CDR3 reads CASRARQGAGNTEAFF. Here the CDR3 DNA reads TGTGCCAGCAGGGCCCGACAGGGGGCGGGGAACACTGAAGCTTTCTTT.

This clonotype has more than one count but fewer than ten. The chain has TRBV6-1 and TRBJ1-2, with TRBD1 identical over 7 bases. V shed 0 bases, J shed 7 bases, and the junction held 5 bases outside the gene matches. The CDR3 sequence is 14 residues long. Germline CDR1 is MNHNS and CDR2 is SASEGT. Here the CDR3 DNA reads TGTGCCAGCAGTGAAGCAGGGGGCGCCTCTGGCTACACCTTC. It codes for CASSEAGGASGYTF.

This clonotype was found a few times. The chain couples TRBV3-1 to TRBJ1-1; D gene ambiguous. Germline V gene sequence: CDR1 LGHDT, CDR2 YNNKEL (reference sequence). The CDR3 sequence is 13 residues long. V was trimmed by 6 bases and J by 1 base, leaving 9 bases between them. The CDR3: CASSRAQNTEAFF. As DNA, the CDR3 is TGTGCCAGCAGTCGGGCTCAGAACACTGAAGCTTTCTTT.

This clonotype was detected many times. The CDR3 spells CASSTSRGFSYNEQFF. CDR3 nucleotide sequence: TGTGCCAGCAGTACATCCAGGGGGTTTTCCTACAATGAGCAGTTCTTC. The chain recombines TRBV28 with TRBJ2-1, with TRBD1 identical over 7 bases. There are 16 residues in the CDR3. Germline CDR1 MDHEN, CDR2 SYDVKM. With 5 bases clipped from V and 1 base from J, the junction kept 8 bases outside the gene matches.

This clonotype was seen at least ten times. CDR3 amino acids: CASSFLMGGGPYGYTF. As DNA, the CDR3 is TGTGCCAGCAGCTTTCTAATGGGGGGGGGCCCCTATGGCTACACCTTC. The chain combines TRBV7-8 with TRBJ1-2; a weak D match, TRBD1 (6 bases). The CDR3 is 16 residues long. Trimming took 3 bases from V and 4 from J, leaving 18 bases between them. Per the germline V gene, CDR1 is SGHVS and CDR2 is FQNEAQ.

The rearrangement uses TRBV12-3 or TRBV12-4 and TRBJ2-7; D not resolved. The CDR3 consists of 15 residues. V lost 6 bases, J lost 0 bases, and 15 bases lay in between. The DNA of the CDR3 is TGTGCCAGCAGCCCCGATTGGACGCGCTCCTACGAGCAGTACTTC. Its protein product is CASSPDWTRSYEQYF.

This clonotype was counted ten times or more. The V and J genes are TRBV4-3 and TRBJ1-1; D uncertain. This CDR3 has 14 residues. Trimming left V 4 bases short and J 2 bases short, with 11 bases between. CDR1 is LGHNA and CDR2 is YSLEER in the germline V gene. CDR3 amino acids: CASSPATFNTEAFF. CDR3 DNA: TGCGCCAGCAGCCCCGCTACATTTAACACTGAAGCTTTCTTT.

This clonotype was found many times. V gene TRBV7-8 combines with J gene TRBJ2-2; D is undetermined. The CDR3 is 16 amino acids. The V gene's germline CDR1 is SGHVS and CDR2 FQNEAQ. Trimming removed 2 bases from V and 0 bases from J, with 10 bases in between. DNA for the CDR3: TGTGCCAGCAGCTTACTCCGCACGACGAACACCGGGGAGCTGTTTTTT. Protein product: CASSLLRTTNTGELFF.

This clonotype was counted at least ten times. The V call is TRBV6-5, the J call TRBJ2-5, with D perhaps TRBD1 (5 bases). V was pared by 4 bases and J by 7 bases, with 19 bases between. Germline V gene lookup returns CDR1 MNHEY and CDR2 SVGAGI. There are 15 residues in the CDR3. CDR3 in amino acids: CASSSRKPEGVTQYF. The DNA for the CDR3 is TGTGCCAGCAGTTCCCGGAAACCGGAAGGGGTGACCCAGTACTTC.

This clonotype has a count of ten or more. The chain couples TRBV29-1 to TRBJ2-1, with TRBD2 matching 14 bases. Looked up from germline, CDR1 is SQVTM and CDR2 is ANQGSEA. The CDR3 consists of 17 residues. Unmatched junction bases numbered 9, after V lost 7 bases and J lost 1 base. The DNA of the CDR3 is TGCAGCGGGTCTCGACTAGCGGGGGGGCGTTCCTACAATGAGCAGTTCTTC. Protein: CSGSRLAGGRSYNEQFF.

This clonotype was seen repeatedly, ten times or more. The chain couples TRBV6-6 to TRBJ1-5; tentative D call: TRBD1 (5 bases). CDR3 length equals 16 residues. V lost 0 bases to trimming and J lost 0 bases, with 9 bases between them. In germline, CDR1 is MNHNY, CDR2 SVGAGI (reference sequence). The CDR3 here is CASSYSIQDSNQPQHF. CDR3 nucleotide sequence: TGTGCCAGCAGTTACTCGATACAGGATAGCAATCAGCCCCAGCATTTT.

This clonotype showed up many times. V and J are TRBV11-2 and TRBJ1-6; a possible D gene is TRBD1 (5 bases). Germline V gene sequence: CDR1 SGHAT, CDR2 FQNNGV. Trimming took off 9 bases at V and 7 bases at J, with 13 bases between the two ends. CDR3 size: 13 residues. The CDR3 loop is CASKGIRNSPLHF. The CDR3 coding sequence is TGTGCCAGTAAGGGGATTAGGAATTCACCCCTCCACTTT.

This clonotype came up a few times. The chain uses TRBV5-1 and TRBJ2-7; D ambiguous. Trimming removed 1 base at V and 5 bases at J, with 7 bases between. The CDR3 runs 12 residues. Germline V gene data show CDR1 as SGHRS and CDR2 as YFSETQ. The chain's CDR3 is CASSLPANEQYF. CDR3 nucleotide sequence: TGCGCCAGCAGCTTGCCAGCGAACGAGCAGTACTTC. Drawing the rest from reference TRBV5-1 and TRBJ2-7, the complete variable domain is KAGVTQTPRYLIKTRGQQVTLSCSPISGHRSVSWYQQTPGQGLQFLFEYFSETQRNKGNFPGRFSGRQFSNSRSEMNVSTLELGDSALYLCASSLPANEQYFGPGTRLTVT.